The 31 T cell receptor beta chains presented below share a single source sample, sequenced in a study of T cells in Graves' hyperthyroidism and ophthalmopathy. The TCR beta CDR3 regions underwent amplification using RNA transcripts as the source. The HTBI primer set drove a first-round RT-PCR of the TCR CDR3. Each CDR3 protein is one row after TCRdb ran MiXCR on the multiplex PCR reads. The table lists about 210,000 distinct CDR3 sequences, about a sixth of them singletons. What was sequenced was blood. These receptor sequences come from a middle-aged man with Graves' hyperthyroidism.

This clonotype was recorded at least ten times. This chain uses TRBV14 with TRBJ2-7; D might be TRBD2 (5 bases). This CDR3 contains 12 residues. Trimming shortened V by 5 bases and J by 2 bases, and 7 bases separated the two germline ends. The germline V gene has CDR1 SGHDN and CDR2 FVKESK. In DNA, the CDR3 is TGTGCCAGCAGCGGAGGACCCTACGAGCAGTACTTC. Amino acids: CASSGGPYEQYF.

The J gene is TRBJ2-2, the V gene TRBV24-1, with 7 bases that match TRBD1. The CDR3 is made up of 15 amino acids. Germline V gene sequence: CDR1 KGHDR, CDR2 SFDVKD. After removal of 4 bases from V and 6 bases from J, the junction contained 7 bases not matched to a gene. The CDR3 sequence: CATSETGAGAGELFF. The CDR3 bases are TGTGCCACCAGTGAAACAGGGGCCGGGGCCGGGGAGCTGTTTTTT.

This clonotype was recorded at least ten times. The chain has TRBV30 and TRBJ2-2; D gene ambiguous. This CDR3 contains 14 residues. Germline CDR1 and CDR2: GTSNPN and SVGIG (reference sequence). V was trimmed by 3 bases and J by 2 bases, leaving 10 bases between them. CDR3 bases: TGTGCCTGGAGCCCCGGAATAAACACCGGGGAGCTGTTTTTT. It codes for CAWSPGINTGELFF. Complete variable domain (other parts from reference TRBV30 and TRBJ2-2): SQTIHQWPATLVQPVGSPLSLECTVEGTSNPNLYWYRQAAGRGLQLLFYSVGIGQISSEVPQNLSASRPQDRQFILSSKKLLLSDSGFYLCAWSPGINTGELFFGEGSRLTVL.

This clonotype turned up a few times. The rearrangement uses TRBV29-1 and TRBJ2-7, with D possibly TRBD1 on 6 matching bases. This CDR3 region has 13 residues. Trimming removed 4 bases at V and 3 bases at J, with 13 bases between. The V gene's germline CDR1 is SQVTM and CDR2 ANQGSEA. The CDR3 loop reads CSVGGGNLYEQYF. The CDR3, as DNA: TGCAGCGTTGGAGGGGGTAATCTCTACGAGCAGTACTTC.

The chain has TRBV5-8 and TRBJ1-5; D gene uncertain. Germline CDR1 and CDR2: SGHTS and YDEGEE. Trimming took off 1 base at V and 0 bases at J, with 8 bases between the two ends. The CDR3 has 15 amino acids. The CDR3 DNA sequence: TGTGCCAGCAGCTTGTTGCACGATAGCAATCAGCCCCAGCATTTT. This codes for CASSLLHDSNQPQHF.

This clonotype came up many times. V is TRBV12-3 or TRBV12-4 and J is TRBJ2-5; no reliable D call. This CDR3 has 14 amino acids. The germline V and J ends were trimmed by 6 bases and 5 bases, with 16 bases remaining between them. The CDR3 loop reads CASSILSRVETQYF. CDR3 bases: TGTGCCAGCAGCATATTGAGCCGGGTGGAGACCCAGTACTTC.

This clonotype was picked up many times. This sequence joins TRBV2 and TRBJ2-5; possible D gene TRBD2, 5 bases. This CDR3 is built from 13 residues. The ends were cut back, 7 bases at V and 3 bases at J, with 12 bases in the middle. CDR1 and CDR2 (germline): SNHLY, FYNNEI. In DNA form, the CDR3 reads TGTGCCAGCAAGAGAGGGAGAGAAGAGACCCAGTACTTC. It is translated as CASKRGREETQYF. The variable domain in full, with the rest retrieved from reference TRBV2 and TRBJ2-5, is EPEVTQTPSHQVTQMGQEVILRCVPISNHLYFYWYRQILGQKVEFLVSFYNNEISEKSEIFDDQFSVERPDGSNFTLKIRSTKLEDSAMYFCASKRGREETQYFGPGTRLLVL.

This clonotype was counted at least ten times. The chain couples TRBV12-3 or TRBV12-4 to TRBJ2-1; 10 nucleotides match TRBD1. V shed 3 bases, J shed 10 bases, and the junction held 9 bases outside the gene matches. The CDR3 totals 15 residues. The CDR3 coding sequence is TGTGCCAGCAGTTTTCCATCGACAGGGGGCTGGGAGCAGTTCTTC. This sequence encodes CASSFPSTGGWEQFF.

The chain joins TRBV7-8 to TRBJ1-1, with D possibly TRBD1 on 6 matching bases. The CDR3 length is 16 residues. V lost 5 bases, J lost 3 bases, and 19 bases lay in between. CDR1 is SGHVS and CDR2 is FQNEAQ in the germline V gene. The CDR3 DNA follows: TGTGCCAGCAGCGCCCGACACAGGGTACGAGACACTGAAGCTTTCTTT. Protein: CASSARHRVRDTEAFF.

This clonotype has a count of ten or more. The chain links TRBV30 to TRBJ1-1; D is ambiguous. CDR1 is GTSNPN, CDR2 SVGIG, per germline (reference sequence). The CDR3 totals 13 residues. V dropped 0 bases and J dropped 3 bases, with 8 bases sitting between them. DNA of the CDR3: TGTGCCTGGAGTGTAGGTGGCTACACTGAAGCTTTCTTT. As protein: CAWSVGGYTEAFF.

This clonotype was observed at least ten times. The chain links TRBV27 to TRBJ2-1; D perhaps matches TRBD1 (5 bases). The ends were cut back, 6 bases at V and 5 bases at J, with 23 bases in the middle. This CDR3 region has 17 residues. Per the germline V gene, CDR1 is MNHEY and CDR2 is SMNVEV (reference sequence). DNA for the CDR3: TGTGCCAGCAGCCCCAACCCTGGACAAACGATAAACAATGAGCAGTTCTTC. Protein product: CASSPNPGQTINNEQFF.

The gene calls are TRBV9 and TRBJ1-4; 11 bases are a match to TRBD1. After removal of 3 bases from V and 2 bases from J, the junction contained 3 bases not matched to a gene. The CDR3 runs 16 residues. Germline assignment: CDR1 SGDLS and CDR2 YYNGEE. The CDR3 region is CASSAGQGATNEKLFF. DNA for the CDR3: TGTGCCAGCAGCGCCGGACAGGGGGCCACTAATGAAAAACTGTTTTTT.

This clonotype was counted at least ten times. The V and J genes are TRBV11-1 and TRBJ2-6, with 7 bases identical to TRBD1. After removal of 5 bases from V and 2 bases from J, the junction contained 3 bases not matched to a gene. CDR1 and CDR2 (germline): SGHAT, FQDESV (reference sequence). The CDR3 is 15 amino acids. CDR3 loop: CASSPGTAGANVLTF. The CDR3 DNA follows: TGTGCCAGCAGCCCCGGGACAGCTGGGGCCAACGTCCTGACTTTC. The full variable domain, with the rest looked up from reference TRBV11-1 and TRBJ2-6, is EAEVAQSPRYKITEKSQAVAFWCDPISGHATLYWYRQILGQGPELLVQFQDESVVDDSQLPKDRFSAERLKGVDSTLKIQPAELGDSAMYLCASSPGTAGANVLTFGAGSRLTVL.

In its sample, this clonotype was seen many times. The rearrangement uses TRBV10-3 and TRBJ2-2, with TRBD1 identical over 7 bases. The CDR3 totals 14 residues. CDR1 and CDR2 from the germline V gene are ENHRY and SYGVKD. V trimming: 4 bases; J trimming: 2 bases; junction bases outside the gene matches: 1. The CDR3 sequence: CAISGQGNTGELFF. DNA for the CDR3: TGTGCCATCAGTGGACAGGGCAACACCGGGGAGCTGTTTTTT.

This clonotype was found many times. This chain uses TRBV7-2 with TRBJ2-7, with a possible D match to TRBD1 (5 bases). The CDR3 totals 13 residues. Germline V lookup: CDR1 SGHTA, CDR2 FQGNSA. V lost 3 bases and J lost 4, with 10 bases in between. Here the CDR3 DNA reads TGTGCCAGCAGCTTTTCAGGGCTGTACGAGCAGTACTTC. Protein product: CASSFSGLYEQYF.

This clonotype was counted between two and nine times. This chain uses TRBV3-1 with TRBJ1-2; 11 bases map to TRBD1. CDR1 and CDR2 from the germline V gene are LGHDT and YNNKEL (reference sequence). The CDR3 is 15 amino acids. J gave up 4 bases and V 2 bases, and 3 bases lay outside the gene matches. The CDR3 region has the DNA TGTGCCAGCAGCCAAACCGGGACAGGGGGCTATGGCTACACCTTC. Translated: CASSQTGTGGYGYTF.

The chain combines TRBV7-3 with TRBJ2-1; 16 nucleotides align to TRBD2. From germline, CDR1 is SGHTA and CDR2 FQGTGA. V gave up 5 bases and J gave up 6 bases; unmatched junction bases: 10. The CDR3 runs to 18 residues. The CDR3, as DNA: TGTGCCAGCAGCGGTACGGGACTAGCGGGGGGGCCAGGCAATGAGCAGTTCTTC. Its translation: CASSGTGLAGGPGNEQFF.

Details on this clonotype: A much larger clone is a single base away; this may be a read error. The rearrangement joins TRBV4-2 to TRBJ1-2; 7 bases fit TRBD1. V was clipped by 0 bases and J by 5 bases; unmatched bases: 9. The CDR3 loop spans 16 amino acids. CDR1 LGHNA and CDR2 YNFKEQ come from the germline V gene. Here the CDR3 DNA reads TGTGCCAGCAGCCAAGATGGTCCCGGCAGGGGGTATGGCTACACCTTC. This sequence encodes CASSQDGPGRGYGYTF.

This clonotype was recorded at least ten times. The J gene is TRBJ2-3, the V gene TRBV28; a weak D match, TRBD1 (5 bases). The germline V gene has CDR1 MDHEN and CDR2 SYDVKM. Trimming left V 8 bases short and J 6 bases short, with 21 bases between. This CDR3 has 15 residues. For the CDR3, the DNA is TGTGCCAGCCGCAAAGGGGCCGCTATGTCGGATACGCAGTATTTT. Translating it yields CASRKGAAMSDTQYF.

V and J are TRBV13 and TRBJ1-2, with D possibly being TRBD1 (6 bases). There are 14 residues in the CDR3. The ends were cut back, 5 bases at V and 8 bases at J, with 18 bases in the middle. Germline V gene data show CDR1 as PRHDT and CDR2 as FYEKMQ (reference sequence). The CDR3 DNA follows: TGTGCCAGCAGCCCGAGGGGGGTCATGGGAGGCTACACCTTC. Its translation: CASSPRGVMGGYTF.

This clonotype has ten or more counts. This sequence joins TRBV2 and TRBJ2-4, with 7 bases fitting TRBD1. The CDR3 is made up of 14 amino acids. Losses at the gene ends were 5 bases for V and 2 bases for J; bases not matched to a gene: 3. CDR1 SNHLY and CDR2 FYNNEI come from the germline V gene. CDR3 bases: TGTGCCAGCAGTACAGGGGCATCCAAAAACATTCAGTACTTC. Protein sequence: CASSTGASKNIQYF.

The V and J genes are TRBV4-3 and TRBJ2-3; D gene ambiguous. V lost 1 base, J lost 5 bases, and 16 bases lay in between. Germline V CDR1 and CDR2: LGHNA, YSLEER. The length of the CDR3 is 16 residues. Here the CDR3 reads CASSQGLGVGIDTQYF. The CDR3 DNA is TGCGCCAGCAGCCAAGGGCTGGGTGTGGGGATAGATACGCAGTATTTT.

This clonotype was detected ten times or more. The CDR3 loop reads CASSSFQSGRPYNEQFF. CDR3 bases: TGTGCCAGCAGTTCCTTTCAAAGCGGGAGGCCCTACAATGAGCAGTTCTTC. V is TRBV27 and J is TRBJ2-1, with 9 positions matching TRBD2. The V gene end was trimmed by 4 bases and the J gene end by 2 bases; junction bases not matched to a gene: 9. CDR3 length equals 17 residues. CDR1 and CDR2 from the germline V gene are MNHEY and SMNVEV (reference sequence).

This clonotype was counted at least ten times. CDR3 sequence reads: CASSSVVEGSRYGYTF. The CDR3 DNA follows: TGTGCCAGCAGCTCGGTGGTTGAGGGTAGTCGGTATGGCTACACCTTC. This chain joins TRBV11-2 and TRBJ1-2; no definite D call. The germline V gene encodes CDR1 SGHAT and CDR2 FQNNGV. The CDR3 runs to 16 residues. V was cut by 4 bases and J by 5 bases, with 20 bases left in between. The variable domain in full, completed from reference TRBV11-2 and TRBJ1-2, reads EAGVAQSPRYKIIEKRQSVAFWCNPISGHATLYWYQQILGQGPKLLIQFQNNGVVDDSQLPKDRFSAERLKGVDSTLKIQPAKLEDSAVYLCASSSVVEGSRYGYTFGSGTRLTVV.

The table lists this clonotype with a few counts. The chain has TRBV7-9 and TRBJ2-1; D is ambiguous. The CDR3 extends over 12 amino acids. From germline, CDR1 is SEHNR and CDR2 FQNEAQ (reference sequence). The V gene lost 6 bases and the J gene lost 10 bases, with 13 bases spanning the gap. CDR3 amino acids: CASRISLSEQFF. CDR3 sequence (DNA): TGTGCCAGCAGAATTTCCCTCAGCGAGCAGTTCTTC.

This clonotype was counted many times. J is TRBJ1-1 and V is TRBV6-2 or TRBV6-3; D ambiguous. Germline CDR1 is MNHEY and CDR2 is SVGEGT. Deletions cut 2 bases from V and 8 bases from J, with 12 bases between. The CDR3 loop spans 13 amino acids. The CDR3 is CASSYAFLGEAFF. CDR3 in DNA: TGTGCCAGCAGTTACGCGTTCCTGGGGGAAGCTTTCTTT.

This clonotype occurred many times. This chain joins TRBV27 and TRBJ2-3; 8 nucleotides align to TRBD1. Trimming cost V 4 bases and J 1 base; bases outside gene matches: 1. The germline gives CDR1 MNHEY, CDR2 SMNVEV (reference sequence). The CDR3 runs 14 residues. The CDR3 loop is CASSWGQGTDTQYF. DNA for the CDR3: TGTGCCAGCAGTTGGGGACAGGGCACAGATACGCAGTATTTT.

The table lists this clonotype with a few counts. The rearrangement joins TRBV10-3 to TRBJ1-2; TRBD1 agrees at 8 bases. The CDR3 length is 14 residues. V lost 4 bases to trimming and J lost 1 base; unmatched junction nucleotides: 2. The germline V gene has CDR1 ENHRY and CDR2 SYGVKD. In DNA form, the CDR3 reads TGTGCCATCAGTGCCGGACAGGGTAACTATGGCTACACCTTC. Translation: CAISAGQGNYGYTF.

This rearrangement joins TRBV27 to TRBJ2-2; TRBD2 matches 9 bases. CDR1 is MNHEY, CDR2 SMNVEV, per germline (reference sequence). The CDR3 runs 15 residues. J gave up 8 bases and V 5 bases, and 9 bases lay outside the gene matches. DNA of the CDR3: TGTGCCAGCAGTGATTTGCGGGGGGGCCTTGGGGAGCTGTTTTTT. Amino acids: CASSDLRGGLGELFF.

In its sample, this clonotype was seen many times. The rearrangement links TRBV6-1 to TRBJ2-3; D gene unclear. The germline V and J ends were trimmed by 5 bases and 2 bases, with 8 bases remaining between them. The CDR3 contains 13 residues. The germline CDR1 and CDR2 sequences are MNHNS and SASEGT. In DNA, the CDR3 is TGTGCCAGCAGTTTACATATCACAGATACGCAGTATTTT. As protein: CASSLHITDTQYF.

This clonotype came up a few times. The chain combines TRBV9 with TRBJ2-3; D is ambiguous. CDR1 is SGDLS and CDR2 is YYNGEE in the germline V gene. Trimming pared 0 bases from V and 0 bases from J, leaving 8 bases between. This CDR3 has 15 amino acids. The CDR3 bases are TGTGCCAGCAGCGTAGATAGTTCGAGCACAGATACGCAGTATTTT. This codes for CASSVDSSSTDTQYF. The variable domain in full, completed from reference TRBV9 and TRBJ2-3, reads DSGVTQTPKHLITATGQRVTLRCSPRSGDLSVYWYQQSLDQGLQFLIQYYNGEERAKGNILERFSAQQFPDLHSELNLSSLELGDSALYFCASSVDSSSTDTQYFGPGTRLTVL.